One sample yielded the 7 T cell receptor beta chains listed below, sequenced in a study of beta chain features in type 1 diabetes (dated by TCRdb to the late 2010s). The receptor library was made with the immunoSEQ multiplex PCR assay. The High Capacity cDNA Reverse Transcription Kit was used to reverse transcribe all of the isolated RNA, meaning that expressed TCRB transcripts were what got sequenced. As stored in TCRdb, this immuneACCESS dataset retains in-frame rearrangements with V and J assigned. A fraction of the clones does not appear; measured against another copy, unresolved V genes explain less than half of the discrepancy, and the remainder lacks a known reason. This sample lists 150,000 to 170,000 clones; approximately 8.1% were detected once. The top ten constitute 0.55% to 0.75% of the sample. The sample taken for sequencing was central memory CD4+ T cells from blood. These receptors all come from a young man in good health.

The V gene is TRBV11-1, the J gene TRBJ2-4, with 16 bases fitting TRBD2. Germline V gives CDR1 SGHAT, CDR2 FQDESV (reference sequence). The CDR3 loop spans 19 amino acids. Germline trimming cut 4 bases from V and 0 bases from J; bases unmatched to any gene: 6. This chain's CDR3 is CASSSGLAGGTTAKNIQYF. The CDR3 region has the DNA TGTGCCAGCAGCTCGGGACTAGCGGGAGGGACGACAGCCAAAAACATTCAGTACTTC.

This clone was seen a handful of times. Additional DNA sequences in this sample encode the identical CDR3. CDR3 amino acids: CASTRDSNYGYTF. The CDR3 nucleotides read TGTGCCAGCACCCGGGACAGCAACTATGGCTACACCTTC. This sequence joins TRBV7-2 and TRBJ1-2, with 7 bases matching TRBD1. Trimming at V came to 7 bases and at J to 2 bases, leaving 4 bases not matched to a gene. The CDR3 contains 13 residues. From germline, CDR1 is SGHTA and CDR2 FQGNSA.

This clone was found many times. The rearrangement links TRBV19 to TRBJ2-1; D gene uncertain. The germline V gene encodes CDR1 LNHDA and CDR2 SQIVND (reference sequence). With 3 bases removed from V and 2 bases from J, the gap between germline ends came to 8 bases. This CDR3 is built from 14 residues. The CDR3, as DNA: TGTGCCAGTAGTATGTCCCAGACCTACAATGAGCAGTTCTTC. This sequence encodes CASSMSQTYNEQFF.

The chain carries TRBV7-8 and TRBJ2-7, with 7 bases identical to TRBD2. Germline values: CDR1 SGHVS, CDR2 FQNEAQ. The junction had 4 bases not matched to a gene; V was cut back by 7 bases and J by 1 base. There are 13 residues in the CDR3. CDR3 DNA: TGTGCCAGCAAAGCGGGGTATTCCTACGAGCAGTACTTC. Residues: CASKAGYSYEQYF.

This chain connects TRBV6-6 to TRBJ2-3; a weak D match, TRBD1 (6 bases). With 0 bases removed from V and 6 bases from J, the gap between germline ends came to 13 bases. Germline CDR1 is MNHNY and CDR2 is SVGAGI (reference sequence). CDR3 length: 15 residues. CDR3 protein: CASSYSMGARDTQYF. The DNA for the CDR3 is TGTGCCAGCAGTTACTCGATGGGGGCGAGGGATACGCAGTATTTT.

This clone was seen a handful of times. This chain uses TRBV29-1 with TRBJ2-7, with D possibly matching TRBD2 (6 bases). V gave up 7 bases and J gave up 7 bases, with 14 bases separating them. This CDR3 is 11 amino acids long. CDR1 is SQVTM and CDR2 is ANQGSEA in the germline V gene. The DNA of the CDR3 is TGCAGCGCACTGTGGGGGGATGAGCAGTACTTC. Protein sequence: CSALWGDEQYF.

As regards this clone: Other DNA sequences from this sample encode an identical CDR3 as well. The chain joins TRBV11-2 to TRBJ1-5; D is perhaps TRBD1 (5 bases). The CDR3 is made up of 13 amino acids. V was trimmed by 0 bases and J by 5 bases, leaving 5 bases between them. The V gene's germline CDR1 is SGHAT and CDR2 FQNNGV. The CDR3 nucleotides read TGTGCCAGCAGCTTAGACAGGGATCAGCCCCAGCATTTT. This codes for CASSLDRDQPQHF. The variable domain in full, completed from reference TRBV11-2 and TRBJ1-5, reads EAGVAQSPRYKIIEKRQSVAFWCNPISGHATLYWYQQILGQGPKLLIQFQNNGVVDDSQLPKDRFSAERLKGVDSTLKIQPAKLEDSAVYLCASSLDRDQPQHFGDGTRLSIL.